A selection of T cell receptor beta chains follows, all from one sample in a study of T cells in tuberculosis. The repertoire was sequenced with immunoSEQ multiplex PCR; TCRdb's copy has only in-frame clones and lacks some. The sample carries over 25,000 clones, 95% recorded once. The specimen sequenced was PBMCs. These receptors came from a donor between 5 and 29 years old with latent tuberculosis or without tuberculosis infection. Each CDR3 is given with its conserved first and last residue. A D gene is named only where the DNA matches it firmly. The size field is filled for only some rows; it gives once, few, many or a size class.

d_gene	j_gene	abundance	v_gene	CDR3aa	CDR3nt
TRBD2	TRBJ2-3	NA	TRBV6-4	CASSTSGGADTQYF	TGTGCCAGCAGTACTAGCGGGGGGGCAGATACGCAGTATTTT
NA	TRBJ1-6	NA	TRBV18	CASSRTELNSPLHF	TGTGCCAGCTCCCGAACAGAACTTAATTCACCCCTCCACTTT
TRBD1	TRBJ2-7	NA	TRBV15	CATYWDSPLYEQYF	TGTGCCACCTACTGGGACAGTCCCCTTTACGAGCAGTACTTC
NA	TRBJ2-7	once	TRBV5-1	CASSPSAASYEQYF	TGCGCCAGCAGCCCTAGTGCGGCCTCCTACGAGCAGTACTTC
NA	TRBJ1-2	once	TRBV29-1	CSAGQNSSPQYGYTF	TGCAGCGCCGGACAGAATTCGAGTCCCCAATATGGCTACACCTTC
TRBD2	TRBJ2-5	NA	TRBV4-1	CASSQDGPLAGETQYF	TGCGCCAGCAGCCAAGATGGGCCCCTAGCGGGGGAGACCCAGTACTTC
TRBD1	TRBJ1-6	NA	TRBV5-1	CASSSRTGEGSPLHF	TGCGCCAGCAGCTCCCGGACAGGGGAAGGATCACCCCTCCACTTT
NA	TRBJ2-3	NA	TRBV13	CASSSREGVSGGSTDTQYF	TGTGCCAGCAGCTCCCGTGAGGGGGTATCAGGGGGGAGCACAGATACGCAGTATTTT
TRBD1	TRBJ1-6	NA	TRBV27	CASSLGQGGSSPLHF	TGTGCCAGCAGTTTAGGACAGGGGGGCTCTTCACCCCTCCACTTT
NA	TRBJ1-2	NA	TRBV11-2	CASSLGRRSYGYTF	TGTGCCAGCAGCTTAGGTCGACGGAGCTATGGCTACACCTTC
TRBD1	TRBJ2-5	NA	TRBV27	CASSASTGGETQYF	TGTGCCAGCAGTGCCTCTACAGGGGGGGAGACCCAGTACTTC
TRBD2	TRBJ2-2	NA	TRBV18	CASSPPRLAENTGELFF	TGTGCCAGCTCACCACCCCGGCTAGCGGAGAACACCGGGGAGCTGTTTTTT
TRBD1	TRBJ1-2	NA	TRBV13	CASSEGGTANYGYTF	TGTGCCAGCAGCGAAGGCGGGACAGCCAACTATGGCTACACCTTC
NA	TRBJ1-5	NA	TRBV5-8	CASSLRGLGNQPQHF	TGTGCCAGCAGCCTAAGGGGATTAGGCAATCAGCCCCAGCATTTT
TRBD2	TRBJ2-3	NA	TRBV11-2	CASSLGFSGGEDTQYF	TGTGCCAGCAGCTTAGGTTTTAGCGGGGGTGAAGATACGCAGTATTTT
NA	TRBJ1-5	NA	TRBV7-9	CASSLAPGAGEPQHF	TGTGCCAGCAGCTTAGCCCCAGGGGCCGGAGAGCCCCAGCATTTT
NA	TRBJ2-2	NA	TRBV27	CASSFGGRELFF	TGTGCCAGCAGTTTCGGAGGGCGGGAGCTGTTTTTT
NA	TRBJ1-4	NA	TRBV27	CATARVRGEKLFF	TGTGCCACCGCGCGAGTGAGAGGTGAAAAACTGTTTTTT
TRBD1	TRBJ1-1	once	TRBV6-5	CASSLRDREKAFF	TGTGCCAGCAGCCTAAGGGACAGGGAAAAAGCTTTCTTT
NA	TRBJ2-7	NA	TRBV7-9	CATPSETAYEQYF	TGTGCCACCCCAAGCGAGACAGCATACGAGCAGTACTTC
NA	TRBJ1-5	NA	TRBV5-1	CASSLTGNQPQHF	TGCGCCAGCAGCTTAACTGGCAATCAGCCCCAGCATTTT
TRBD2	TRBJ2-1	NA	TRBV6-5	CASSYGGGGAFNEQFF	TGTGCCAGCAGTTACGGAGGCGGGGGGGCCTTCAATGAGCAGTTCTTC
NA	TRBJ1-5	once	TRBV27	CASSPRGGLNQPQHF	TGTGCCAGCAGCCCCCGGGGAGGCCTCAATCAGCCCCAGCATTTT
NA	TRBJ1-2	NA	TRBV13	CASSLGTAIYGYTF	TGTGCCAGCAGCTTAGGGACAGCTATCTATGGCTACACCTTC
NA	TRBJ1-5	NA	TRBV10-2	CASQMLEVNQPQHF	TGCGCCAGCCAGATGTTAGAGGTGAATCAGCCCCAGCATTTT
NA	TRBJ2-7	NA	TRBV15	CATSRAQGLHEQYF	TGTGCCACCAGCAGAGCTCAGGGTTTGCACGAGCAGTACTTC
TRBD2	TRBJ2-2	NA	TRBV2	CASSEIDQASGLWTGELFF	TGTGCCAGCAGTGAGATCGATCAGGCTAGCGGGTTATGGACCGGGGAGCTGTTTTTT
NA	TRBJ1-4	NA	TRBV6-1	CASTWSATNEKLFF	TGTGCCAGCACATGGAGTGCAACTAATGAAAAACTGTTTTTT
TRBD2	TRBJ2-3	NA	TRBV18	CASSPPRLAGKTDTQYF	TGTGCCAGCTCACCACCCAGACTAGCGGGAAAAACAGATACGCAGTATTTT
NA	TRBJ2-3	NA	TRBV11-2	CASSLGIAPPADTQYF	TGTGCCAGCAGCTTAGGTATAGCCCCTCCGGCAGATACGCAGTATTTT
NA	TRBJ1-3	NA	TRBV29-1	CSALSGNTIYF	TGCAGCGCCCTCTCTGGAAACACCATATATTTT
TRBD2	TRBJ2-3	NA	TRBV7-6	CASSPREGLAGDTQYF	TGTGCCAGCAGCCCCCGGGAAGGACTAGCCGGAGATACGCAGTATTTT
NA	TRBJ1-3	NA	TRBV7-9	CASSSFGGTGNTIYF	TGTGCCAGCAGCTCCTTCGGGGGGACAGGAAACACCATATATTTT
NA	TRBJ1-1	NA	TRBV27	CASSSPAQGAEAFF	TGTGCCAGCAGTTCTCCGGCCCAGGGTGCTGAAGCTTTCTTT
TRBD1	TRBJ2-2	NA	TRBV2	CASGDRANTGELFF	TGTGCCAGCGGAGACAGGGCGAACACCGGGGAGCTGTTTTTT
TRBD1	TRBJ2-2	NA	TRBV12-5	CASGLVLGTGATGELFF	TGTGCTAGTGGTTTGGTACTAGGGACAGGGGCCACCGGGGAGCTGTTTTTT
NA	TRBJ2-7	NA	TRBV9	CASSVGPDGSSYEQYF	TGTGCCAGCAGCGTAGGTCCCGACGGGAGCTCCTACGAGCAGTACTTC
TRBD1	TRBJ1-3	NA	TRBV5-1	CASSPGQERGNTIYF	TGCGCCAGCAGCCCGGGACAGGAGAGAGGAAACACCATATATTTT